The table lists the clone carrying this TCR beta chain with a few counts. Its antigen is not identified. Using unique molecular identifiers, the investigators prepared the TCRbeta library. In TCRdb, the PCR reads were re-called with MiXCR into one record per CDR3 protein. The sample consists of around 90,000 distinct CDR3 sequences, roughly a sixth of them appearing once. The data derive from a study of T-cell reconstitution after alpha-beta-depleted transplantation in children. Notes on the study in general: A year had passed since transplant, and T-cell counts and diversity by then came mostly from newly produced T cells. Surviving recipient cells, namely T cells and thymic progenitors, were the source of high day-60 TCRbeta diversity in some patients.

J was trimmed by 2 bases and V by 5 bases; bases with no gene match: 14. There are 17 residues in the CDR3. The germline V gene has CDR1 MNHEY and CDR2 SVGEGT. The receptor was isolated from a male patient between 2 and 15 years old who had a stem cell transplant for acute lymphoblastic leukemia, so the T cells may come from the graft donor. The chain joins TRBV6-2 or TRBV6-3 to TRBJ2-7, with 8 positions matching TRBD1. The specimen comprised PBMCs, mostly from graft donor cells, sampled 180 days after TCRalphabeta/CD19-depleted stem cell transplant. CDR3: CASSDIAMTGEPYEQYF. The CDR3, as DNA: TGTGCCAGCAGTGATATTGCCATGACAGGGGAGCCCTACGAGCAGTACTTC.